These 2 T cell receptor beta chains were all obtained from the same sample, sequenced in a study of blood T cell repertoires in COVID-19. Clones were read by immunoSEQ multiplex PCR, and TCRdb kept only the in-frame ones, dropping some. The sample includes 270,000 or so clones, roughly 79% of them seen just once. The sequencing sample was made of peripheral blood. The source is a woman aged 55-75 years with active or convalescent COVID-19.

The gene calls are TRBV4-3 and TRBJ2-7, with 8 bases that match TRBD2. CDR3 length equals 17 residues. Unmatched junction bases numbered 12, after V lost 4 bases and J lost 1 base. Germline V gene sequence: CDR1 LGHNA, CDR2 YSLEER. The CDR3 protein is CASSREPGLEVSYEQYF. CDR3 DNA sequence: TGCGCCAGCAGCCGCGAACCGGGACTAGAAGTGTCCTACGAGCAGTACTTC.

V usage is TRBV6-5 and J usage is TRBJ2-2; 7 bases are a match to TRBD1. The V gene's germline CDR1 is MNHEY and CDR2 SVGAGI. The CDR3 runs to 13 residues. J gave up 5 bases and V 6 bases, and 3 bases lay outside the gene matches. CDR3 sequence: CASRTGRTGELFF. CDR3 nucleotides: TGTGCCAGCAGGACAGGGCGGACCGGGGAGCTGTTTTTT.